Below, 32 T cell receptor beta chains from the same sample are listed, as sequenced in a study of STAT3 mutations in large granular lymphocyte leukemia. TCRdb's copy holds only in-frame clones and misses some; the assay was immunoSEQ multiplex PCR. The sample records 30,000 to 40,000 clones, approximately 86% being singletons. Antigens of these TCRs are unknown. Points from the study as a whole: Every T-LGLL patient had at least one immunodominant TCRbeta clonotype.

The sample consisted of peripheral blood mononuclear cells. Receptors originate from a man aged 55-75 years with T-cell large granular lymphocyte leukemia. Some clones in this sample may be carry-over from other donors' samples.

In DNA form, the CDR3 reads TGTGCTAGTGGTAGAGCGGGAGGGTCAGATACGCAGTATTTT. Amino acids: CASGRAGGSDTQYF. This sequence joins TRBV12-5 and TRBJ2-3, with 10 nucleotides matching TRBD2. Looked up from germline, CDR1 is LGHNT and CDR2 is FRNRAP. Trimming removed 5 bases from V and 4 bases from J; junction bases left unmatched: 3. The CDR3 runs 14 residues.

The chain is built from TRBV10-3 and TRBJ2-3; 11 bases match TRBD1. Trimming cost V 6 bases and J 4 bases; bases outside gene matches: 9. This CDR3 comprises 16 residues. Germline loops: CDR1 ENHRY, CDR2 SYGVKD. The CDR3 reads CAIRSGTGGAPDTQYF. The CDR3 bases are TGTGCCATCAGGTCCGGGACAGGGGGAGCCCCAGATACGCAGTATTTT.

The chain links TRBV5-6 to TRBJ2-5; 10 bases are shared with TRBD1. The V gene's germline CDR1 is SGHDT and CDR2 YYEEEE. V gave up 4 bases and J gave up 5 bases; unmatched junction bases: 8. The CDR3 is 15 amino acids. CDR3 bases: TGTGCCAGCAGCCCAGGGACAGGGGTAACGGAGACCCAGTACTTC. It encodes CASSPGTGVTETQYF.

The gene calls are TRBV28 and TRBJ1-2; 8 bases map to TRBD1. The CDR3 is 13 amino acids. Unmatched junction bases numbered 7, after V lost 7 bases and J lost 6 bases. Germline V gene sequence: CDR1 MDHEN, CDR2 SYDVKM. This CDR3 is CASTPTGQDGYTF. The CDR3 coding sequence is TGTGCCAGCACCCCGACGGGACAGGATGGCTACACCTTC.

The gene calls are TRBV30 and TRBJ2-5, with TRBD2 matching over 8 bases. The trim removed 2 bases at V and 1 base at J, leaving 0 bases unmatched. Germline CDR1 GTSNPN, CDR2 SVGIG (reference sequence). The CDR3 contains 13 residues. The CDR3 loop reads CAWSSGSQETQYF. CDR3 bases: TGTGCCTGGAGTAGCGGGAGCCAAGAGACCCAGTACTTC. Using reference TRBV30 and TRBJ2-5 for the parts outside the CDR3, the full variable domain is SQTIHQWPATLVQPVGSPLSLECTVEGTSNPNLYWYRQAAGRGLQLLFYSVGIGQISSEVPQNLSASRPQDRQFILSSKKLLLSDSGFYLCAWSSGSQETQYFGPGTRLLVL.

The chain is built from TRBV18 and TRBJ2-5; the D is unclear. The ends were cut back, 5 bases at V and 5 bases at J, with 9 bases in the middle. Germline CDR1 is KGHSH and CDR2 is LQKENI. CDR3 length: 12 amino acids. The CDR3 coding sequence is TGTGCCAGCTCATCCAGTGGGGAGACCCAGTACTTC. Protein: CASSSSGETQYF.

The V call is TRBV5-1, the J call TRBJ2-1; 12 bases line up with TRBD1. V dropped 4 bases and J dropped 8; count of bases not matched to a gene: 10. This CDR3 region has 16 residues. Per germline, CDR1 SGHRS and CDR2 YFSETQ. The CDR3 region is CASSPSSGTGGHEQFF. In DNA form, the CDR3 reads TGCGCCAGCAGCCCCTCATCCGGGACAGGGGGCCATGAGCAGTTCTTC.

The rearrangement joins TRBV4-2 to TRBJ2-7; D gene unclear. Germline lookup yields CDR1 LGHNA and CDR2 YNFKEQ. The CDR3 consists of 14 residues. V was pared by 4 bases and J by 3 bases, with 13 bases between. CDR3 sequence reads: CASSRESTSYEQYF. The CDR3 nucleotides read TGTGCCAGCAGCCGAGAGAGCACCAGCTACGAGCAGTACTTC.

The V and J genes are TRBV25-1 and TRBJ2-7, with D possibly being TRBD1 or TRBD2 (5 bases each). Trimming took off 1 base at V and 2 bases at J, with 12 bases between the two ends. The germline V gene has CDR1 MGHDK and CDR2 SYGVNS. This CDR3 has 15 amino acids. The CDR3, as DNA: TGTGCCAGCAGTGAATCGGAGGCCAGGGCCTACGAGCAGTACTTC. Residues: CASSESEARAYEQYF.

The rearrangement joins TRBV12-5 to TRBJ1-6; TRBD1 matches at 9 bases. Germline V gives CDR1 LGHNT, CDR2 FRNRAP. V lost 0 bases to trimming and J lost 10 bases; unmatched junction nucleotides: 7. The CDR3 has 16 residues. CDR3 protein: CASGLVDRGFPSPLHF. For the CDR3, the DNA is TGTGCTAGTGGTTTGGTCGACAGGGGGTTCCCATCACCCCTCCACTTT.

The chain links TRBV7-9 to TRBJ2-7; no firm D call. CDR3 length equals 15 residues. The V end was cut by 3 bases, the J end by 5 bases, with 17 bases between. Per germline, CDR1 SEHNR and CDR2 FQNEAQ (reference sequence). As DNA, the CDR3 is TGTGCCAGCAGCTTCTGGTCAGAACCTGGGGACGAGCAGTACTTC. This translates into CASSFWSEPGDEQYF.

The V and J genes are TRBV5-4 and TRBJ2-3, with TRBD2 matching 8 bases. CDR1 is SGHNT and CDR2 is YYREEE in the germline V gene (reference sequence). V lost 0 bases to trimming and J lost 3 bases; unmatched junction nucleotides: 6. The CDR3 loop spans 16 amino acids. The CDR3 region is CASSLVDGRVTDTQYF. The CDR3 DNA follows: TGTGCCAGCAGCTTGGTCGACGGGAGGGTTACAGATACGCAGTATTTT. Complete variable domain (other parts from reference TRBV5-4 and TRBJ2-3): ETGVTQSPTHLIKTRGQQVTLRCSSQSGHNTVSWYQQALGQGPQFIFQYYREEENGRGNFPPRFSGLQFPNYSSELNVNALELDDSALYLCASSLVDGRVTDTQYFGPGTRLTVL.

The chain carries TRBV28 and TRBJ1-2; no clear D gene. Trimming left V 3 bases short and J 3 bases short, with 8 bases between. The germline gives CDR1 MDHEN, CDR2 SYDVKM. This CDR3 spans 13 amino acids. As DNA, the CDR3 is TGTGCCAGCAGTTTCAGTAGTTACTATGGCTACACCTTC. This sequence encodes CASSFSSYYGYTF.

The gene calls are TRBV7-8 and TRBJ1-1; the D gene is possibly TRBD1 (6 bases). The CDR3 runs 14 residues. Germline V gives CDR1 SGHVS, CDR2 FQNEAQ. The V end lost 5 bases, the J end lost 6 bases, and 16 bases lay between the germline ends. The CDR3 nucleotides read TGTGCCAGCAGCCCCGCCGGGGGCACGTCTGAAGCTTTCTTT. Protein product: CASSPAGGTSEAFF.

The chain employs TRBV19 and TRBJ2-3, with D perhaps TRBD2 (5 bases). CDR1 and CDR2 (germline): LNHDA, SQIVND (reference sequence). The CDR3 is 15 amino acids. V was clipped by 6 bases and J by 2 bases, with 15 bases between them. The CDR3: CASSSGLPNTDTQYF. As DNA, the CDR3 is TGTGCCAGTAGCAGCGGATTACCTAACACAGATACGCAGTATTTT.

The chain has TRBV7-8 and TRBJ2-7; D possibly matches TRBD1 or TRBD2 (6 bases each). Germline CDR1 reads SGHVS; CDR2 reads FQNEAQ. This CDR3 is 18 amino acids long. V lost 5 bases and J lost 1, with 24 bases in between. In DNA, the CDR3 is TGTGCCAGCAGCATAAGGGGGTTGGGACTCCCAAGGTCCTACGAGCAGTACTTC. Its protein product is CASSIRGLGLPRSYEQYF.

The chain uses TRBV2 and TRBJ2-5, with unresolved D. There are 11 residues in the CDR3. Trimming pared 4 bases from V and 6 bases from J, leaving 6 bases between. CDR1 is SNHLY, CDR2 FYNNEI, per germline. The DNA of the CDR3 is TGTGCCAGCAGTGTAGGCCAGACCCAGTACTTC. This gives the protein CASSVGQTQYF.

The V gene is TRBV14, the J gene TRBJ2-1; 14 positions agree with TRBD2. In germline, CDR1 is SGHDN, CDR2 FVKESK. CDR3 length: 17 residues. The V segment lost 4 bases and the J segment 4 bases; nucleotides outside the gene matches: 6. CDR3 region: CASSLSGLAGDYNEQFF. DNA of the CDR3: TGTGCCAGCAGCCTATCGGGACTAGCGGGAGATTACAATGAGCAGTTCTTC.

The chain is built from TRBV28 and TRBJ1-1; the D gene is possibly TRBD1 (6 bases). Germline CDR1 MDHEN, CDR2 SYDVKM. The CDR3 length is 15 residues. The V end was cut by 4 bases, the J end by 1 base, with 13 bases between. CDR3 DNA: TGTGCCAGCAGTTCCAAGGGGGGAGGGAACACTGAAGCTTTCTTT. It translates to CASSSKGGGNTEAFF.

The CDR3 sequence: CASSPNRAEQFF. Written as DNA, the CDR3 is TGTGCCAGCAGTCCCAACAGAGCTGAGCAGTTCTTC. This chain uses TRBV28 with TRBJ2-1; D gene uncertain. Deletions cut 5 bases from V and 9 bases from J, with 11 bases between. The CDR3 sequence is 12 residues long. CDR1 MDHEN and CDR2 SYDVKM come from the germline V gene.

This chain connects TRBV6-5 to TRBJ1-2; 9 bases map to TRBD1. The CDR3 contains 16 residues. V was clipped by 4 bases and J by 2 bases; unmatched bases: 8. Germline V lookup: CDR1 MNHEY, CDR2 SVGAGI. The CDR3: CASSFLTGGFNYGYTF. CDR3 coding DNA: TGTGCCAGCAGTTTCCTGACAGGGGGTTTCAACTATGGCTACACCTTC.

The rearrangement joins TRBV7-9 to TRBJ2-1; unclear D gene. The CDR3 is 11 amino acids. V shed 8 bases and J shed 1 base, with 3 bases lying between them. Looked up from germline, CDR1 is SEHNR and CDR2 is FQNEAQ (reference sequence). In DNA form, the CDR3 reads TGTGCCAGCGGGTCCTACAATGAGCAGTTCTTC. Amino acids: CASGSYNEQFF.

The chain is built from TRBV13 and TRBJ2-3, with TRBD2 matching 7 bases. The V and J ends lost 5 bases and 4 bases, in that order; junction bases with no gene match: 6. The CDR3 loop spans 14 amino acids. Germline V gene lookup returns CDR1 PRHDT and CDR2 FYEKMQ (reference sequence). The CDR3 reads CASSPGEGADTQYF. CDR3 nucleotide sequence: TGTGCCAGCAGCCCCGGGGAGGGAGCAGATACGCAGTATTTT.

In DNA, the CDR3 is TGCGCCAGCAGCCTGAGCGTTGCGGTGGCAGATACGCAGTATTTT. Protein: CASSLSVAVADTQYF. V and J are TRBV5-1 and TRBJ2-3; D ambiguous. CDR3 size: 15 residues. The V end was cut by 4 bases, the J end by 4 bases, with 16 bases between. Germline values: CDR1 SGHRS, CDR2 YFSETQ.

The gene calls are TRBV4-3 and TRBJ2-1; D ambiguous. V lost 0 bases and J 3 bases, leaving 9 bases between the germline ends. Germline-derived CDR1 and CDR2 are LGHNA and YSLEER. CDR3 length: 15 amino acids. CDR3 coding DNA: TGCGCCAGCAGCCAAGATCAAACTGTCTACAATGAGCAGTTCTTC. Amino acids: CASSQDQTVYNEQFF.

The chain employs TRBV7-3 and TRBJ1-1; possibly TRBD1 for D (6 bases). Germline V lookup: CDR1 SGHTA, CDR2 FQGTGA. CDR3 size: 14 residues. Trimming cost V 5 bases and J 6 bases, with 16 bases left between them. CDR3 protein: CASSPGTLLPEAFF. CDR3 DNA sequence: TGTGCCAGCAGCCCTGGGACACTACTCCCTGAAGCTTTCTTT.

This rearrangement joins TRBV5-1 to TRBJ2-2; 10 nucleotides agree with TRBD2. Trimming removed 4 bases from V and 1 base from J; junction bases left unmatched: 4. The V gene's germline CDR1 is SGHRS and CDR2 YFSETQ. This CDR3 contains 16 residues. CDR3 residues: CASSLLAGGNTGELFF. The CDR3 DNA reads as TGCGCCAGCAGCCTTTTAGCGGGAGGGAACACCGGGGAGCTGTTTTTT.

This clone was counted a few times. The chain recombines TRBV29-1 with TRBJ1-2; maybe TRBD1 (6 bases). The CDR3 spans 13 residues. V lost 4 bases and J 4 bases, leaving 13 bases between the germline ends. CDR1 is SQVTM, CDR2 ANQGSEA, per germline. The CDR3 nucleotides are TGCAGCGTTGTCGGGGGCTCATCCTATGGCTACACCTTC. Its translation is CSVVGGSSYGYTF.

The chain recombines TRBV9 with TRBJ2-3; the match to TRBD2 covers 10 bases. The CDR3 totals 16 residues. Germline CDR1 reads SGDLS; CDR2 reads YYNGEE. Germline trimming cut 0 bases from V and 4 bases from J; bases unmatched to any gene: 5. Here the CDR3 DNA reads TGTGCCAGCAGCGTAGCCACTAGCGGGACCTCAGATACGCAGTATTTT. The encoded protein is CASSVATSGTSDTQYF.

This clone is a singleton in its sample. The V call is TRBV5-4, the J call TRBJ2-5; 14 bases are a match to TRBD2. This CDR3 spans 15 amino acids. Trimming at V came to 0 bases and at J to 5 bases, leaving 0 bases not matched to a gene. In germline, CDR1 is SGHNT, CDR2 YYREEE (reference sequence). The CDR3 bases are TGTGCCAGCAGCTTGGGACTAGCGGGAGGGGAGACCCAGTACTTC. It yields the protein CASSLGLAGGETQYF.

The chain recombines TRBV7-9 with TRBJ1-6; no clear D. The V and J ends lost 3 bases and 11 bases respectively, with 5 bases between them. This CDR3 contains 11 residues. Per germline, CDR1 SEHNR and CDR2 FQNEAQ (reference sequence). The DNA of the CDR3 is TGTGCCAGCAGCTTCGGGACACCCCTCCACTTT. It translates to CASSFGTPLHF. Drawing the rest from reference TRBV7-9 and TRBJ1-6, the complete variable domain is DTGVSQNPRHKITKRGQNVTFRCDPISEHNRLYWYRQTLGQGPEFLTYFQNEAQLEKSRLLSDRFSAERPKGSFSTLEIQRTEQGDSAMYLCASSFGTPLHFGNGTRLTVT.

This chain connects TRBV5-1 to TRBJ2-2; 13 bases map to TRBD2. The CDR3 is 18 residues long. Germline V gene lookup returns CDR1 SGHRS and CDR2 YFSETQ. J gave up 0 bases and V 0 bases, and 2 bases lay outside the gene matches. CDR3 residues: CASSLGGTSGTNTGELFF. As DNA, the CDR3 is TGCGCCAGCAGCTTGGGCGGGACTAGCGGGACGAACACCGGGGAGCTGTTTTTT.